The clone carrying this TCR beta chain was found a few times. Its antigen is unknown. Molecular-barcoded quantitative 5'-RACE produced these TCR beta libraries. TCRdb reprocessed the 5' RACE reads via MiXCR and lists one record per CDR3 protein. Of 200,000 to 300,000 distinct CDR3 sequences detected, 32% appear once; the ten largest clones hold approximately 4%. This specimen belongs to a study of CD8 T cells in ankylosing spondylitis. CDR3 size: 15 residues. CDR1 is MNHEY, CDR2 SVGAGI, per germline. Trimming pared 1 base from V and 1 base from J, leaving 9 bases between. Study results and caveats: Enrichment of disease-linked clones was reportedly significant in matched ankylosing spondylitis synovial fluid. Within peripheral blood, clones linked to disease were CD8+ and relatively rare.

The sample consisted of blood, either unsorted or a sorted T cell fraction (not recorded which). The J gene is TRBJ2-3, the V gene TRBV6-5; perhaps TRBD2 as D (5 bases). The source is a male donor with ankylosing spondylitis or in good health (not recorded which). CDR3 nucleotides: TGTGCCAGCAGTTACTTGAGGGTGGGCACAGATACGCAGTATTTT. Protein sequence: CASSYLRVGTDTQYF.